The clone carrying this T cell receptor beta chain has ten or more counts. Individual cDNA molecules each received unique molecular identifiers attached to them. Each CDR3 protein gets one entry after TCRdb re-called the 5' RACE reads with MiXCR. The sample shows about 76,000 distinct CDR3 sequences, around 10% of them seen only once. This entry is derived from a study of early T cells in non-severe SARS-CoV-2 infection. Germline loops: CDR1 WSHSY, CDR2 SAAADI. The V and J ends lost 0 bases and 3 bases respectively, with 2 bases between them. CDR3 length: 12 amino acids. The source is an adult who was a healthcare worker with PCR-confirmed SARS-CoV-2 infection or an uninfected control (not recorded which). Input material: whole blood. The chain is built from TRBV10-2 and TRBJ2-5; no clear D. The CDR3 bases are TGCGCCAGCAGTGAGTCCAAAGAGACCCAGTACTTC. Residues: CASSESKETQYF.